The clone carrying this T cell receptor beta chain appeared many times. Its antigen is currently unknown. The sample is drawn from a study of T cells after yellow fever vaccination. Study results and caveats: Clones that expanded after primary vaccination mostly reappeared after the booster (over 95% CD4, around 87% CD8). A small share of clonotypes appeared in both CD4 and CD8 compartments. FACS-sorted repertoires could harbor abundant contaminating bulk-population clonotypes.

The CDR3 sequence is 14 residues long. Deletions cut 1 base from V and 6 bases from J, with 7 bases between. Germline CDR1 reads SGHVS; CDR2 reads FQNEAQ. As TCR cDNA was made by 5'RACE template switching, a universal primer site and UMIs were added. TCRdb ran MiXCR on the 5' RACE reads and lists one entry per CDR3 protein. The sample lists around 320,000 distinct CDR3 sequences; approximately 10% were seen once. The rearrangement links TRBV7-8 to TRBJ1-6; D unresolved. The sample in question was CD4+ T cells sorted from PBMCs, obtained 5 days after the yellow fever booster vaccination. The sequence was collected from a man aged 18 to 29 who received the YFV17D yellow fever vaccine. Here the CDR3 reads CASSLVFGNSPLHF. CDR3 bases: TGTGCCAGCAGCTTAGTCTTTGGTAATTCACCCCTCCACTTT.